This section outlines one T cell receptor (beta chain) sequence together with its context. Its specificity is unknown. The germline V gene has CDR1 MNHEY and CDR2 SMNVEV (reference sequence). The V and J ends lost 3 bases and 4 bases, in that order; junction bases with no gene match: 17. The CDR3 spans 18 residues. The quantity of DNA used in unsorted PBMC replicate PCRs was about 0.3 ug, corresponding to tens of thousands of T cell genomes. In the source study's methods: ImmunoSEQ sequences covered only the junction and lacked quality scores; filtering therefore differed. The method was immunoSEQ multiplex PCR; TCRdb's version includes in-frame clones alone and lacks a portion of them. That table furnishes V, J and clone size, whereas the DNA furnished D and trimming. The sample carries 450,000 or so clones, approximately 80% recorded once. These data originate in a study of shared clonotypes between healthy human individuals. Study context: Those who served as donors were a couple of women and a few men between the ages of 18 and 49. Study results and limitations: The expectation was that sequencing depth would affect clonotype sharing among donors.

The sample was PBMCs. The sequence was obtained from a woman aged 40 to 49 in good health. Some clones in this sample may be carry-over from other donors' samples. The V gene is TRBV27, the J gene TRBJ2-5, with 7 bases fitting TRBD2. CDR3: CASSLGGRALFTRETQYF. CDR3 coding DNA: TGTGCCAGCAGTTTGGGTGGGAGGGCCTTATTCACCCGAGAGACCCAGTACTTC.